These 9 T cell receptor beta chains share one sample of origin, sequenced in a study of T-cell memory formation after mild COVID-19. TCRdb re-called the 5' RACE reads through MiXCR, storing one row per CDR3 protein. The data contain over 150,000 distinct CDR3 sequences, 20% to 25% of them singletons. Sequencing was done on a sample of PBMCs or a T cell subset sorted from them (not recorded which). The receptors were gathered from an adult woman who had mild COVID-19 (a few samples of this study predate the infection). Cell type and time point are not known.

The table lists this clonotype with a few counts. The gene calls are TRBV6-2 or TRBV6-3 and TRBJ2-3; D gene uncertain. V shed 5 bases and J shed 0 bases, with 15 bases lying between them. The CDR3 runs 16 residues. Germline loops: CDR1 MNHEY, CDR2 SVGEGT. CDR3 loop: CASSAPQVSSTDTQYF. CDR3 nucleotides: TGTGCCAGCAGTGCCCCCCAGGTATCCAGCACAGATACGCAGTATTTT.

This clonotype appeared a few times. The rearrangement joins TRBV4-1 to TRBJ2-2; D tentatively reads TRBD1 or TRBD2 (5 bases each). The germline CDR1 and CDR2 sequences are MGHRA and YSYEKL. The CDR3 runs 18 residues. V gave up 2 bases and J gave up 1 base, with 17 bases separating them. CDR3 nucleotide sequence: TGCGCCAGCAGCCAAACTCACCCCGGGACGGTGAACACCGGGGAGCTGTTTTTT. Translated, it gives CASSQTHPGTVNTGELFF.

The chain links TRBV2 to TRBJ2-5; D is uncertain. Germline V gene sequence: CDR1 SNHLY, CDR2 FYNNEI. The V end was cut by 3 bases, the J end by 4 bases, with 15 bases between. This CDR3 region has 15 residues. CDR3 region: CASSDWIIAGETQYF. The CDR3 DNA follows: TGTGCCAGCAGTGATTGGATAATCGCTGGAGAGACCCAGTACTTC.

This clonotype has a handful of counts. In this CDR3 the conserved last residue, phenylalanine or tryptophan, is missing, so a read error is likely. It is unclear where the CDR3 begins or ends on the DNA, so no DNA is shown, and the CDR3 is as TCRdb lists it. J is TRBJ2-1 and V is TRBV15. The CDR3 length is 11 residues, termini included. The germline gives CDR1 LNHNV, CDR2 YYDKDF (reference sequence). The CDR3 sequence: CATSRVEKWTG.

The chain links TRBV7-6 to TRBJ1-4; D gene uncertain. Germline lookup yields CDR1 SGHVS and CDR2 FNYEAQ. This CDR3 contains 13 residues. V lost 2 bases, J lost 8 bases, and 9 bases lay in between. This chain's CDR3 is CASSLLGSEKLFF. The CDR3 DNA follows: TGTGCCAGCAGCTTATTAGGGAGCGAAAAACTGTTTTTT.

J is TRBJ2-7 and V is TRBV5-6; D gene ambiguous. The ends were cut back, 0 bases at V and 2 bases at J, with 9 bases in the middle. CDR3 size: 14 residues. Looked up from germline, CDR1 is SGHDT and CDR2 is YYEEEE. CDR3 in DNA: TGTGCCAGCAGCTTGGAGGCAGGACCCTACGAGCAGTACTTC. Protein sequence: CASSLEAGPYEQYF. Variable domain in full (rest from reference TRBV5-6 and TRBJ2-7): DAGVTQSPTHLIKTRGQQVTLRCSPKSGHDTVSWYQQALGQGPQFIFQYYEEEERQRGNFPDRFSGHQFPNYSSELNVNALLLGDSALYLCASSLEAGPYEQYFGPGTRLTVT.

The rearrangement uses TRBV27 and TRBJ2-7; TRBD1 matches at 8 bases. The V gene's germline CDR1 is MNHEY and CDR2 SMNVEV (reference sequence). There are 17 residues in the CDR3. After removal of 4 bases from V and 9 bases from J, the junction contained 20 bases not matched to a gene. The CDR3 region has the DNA TGTGCCAGCAGTTCTGCCAAAGGACAGGGCGTGCTAGCACCGCAGTACTTC. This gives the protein CASSSAKGQGVLAPQYF.

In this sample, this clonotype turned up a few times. CDR3 loop: CASSLEDPSNQPQHF. The CDR3 DNA follows: TGCGCCAGCAGCTTGGAGGACCCCTCCAATCAGCCCCAGCATTTT. The J gene is TRBJ1-5, the V gene TRBV5-1, with D unresolved. V shed 0 bases and J shed 3 bases, with 10 bases lying between them. The CDR3 runs to 15 residues. The germline CDR1 and CDR2 sequences are SGHRS and YFSETQ. The full variable domain, completed using reference TRBV5-1 and TRBJ1-5, is KAGVTQTPRYLIKTRGQQVTLSCSPISGHRSVSWYQQTPGQGLQFLFEYFSETQRNKGNFPGRFSGRQFSNSRSEMNVSTLELGDSALYLCASSLEDPSNQPQHFGDGTRLSIL.

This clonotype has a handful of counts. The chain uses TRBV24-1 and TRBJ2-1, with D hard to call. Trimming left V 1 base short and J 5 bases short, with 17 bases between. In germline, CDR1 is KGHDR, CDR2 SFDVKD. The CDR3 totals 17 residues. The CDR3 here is CATSDLWAPGTDNEQFF. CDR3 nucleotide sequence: TGTGCCACCAGTGATTTATGGGCGCCAGGCACCGACAATGAGCAGTTCTTC.